A selection of T cell receptor beta chains follows, all from one sample in a study of beta chain features in type 1 diabetes. Clones were sequenced by immunoSEQ multiplex PCR, and TCRdb holds only the in-frame ones, with some missing. The top ten hold 2% to 2.5% of the sample, which has 150,000 to 200,000 clones, less than 9.5% seen once. Sequencing was carried out using central memory CD4+ T cells from blood. Receptor source: a woman younger than 30 in good health. CDR3s leave out the opening cysteine and the closing phenylalanine or tryptophan.

V	J	CDR3
TRBV27	TRBJ1-5	ASSYGGSQPQH
TRBV13	TRBJ2-7	ASSLGSGSYEQY
TRBV7-9	TRBJ2-6	ASLGGANVLT
TRBV9	TRBJ1-1	ASSVAQNTEAF
TRBV9	TRBJ2-2	ASSVGLVGELF
TRBV28	TRBJ1-1	ATSSGGTEAF
TRBV6-1	TRBJ2-5	ASSEGAVETQY
TRBV6-1	TRBJ1-6	ASSERPSNSPLH
TRBV5-1	TRBJ2-1	ASSTQSSYNEQF
TRBV7-9	TRBJ2-1	ASSRTSGSYEQF
TRBV28	TRBJ2-7	ASSQPSLANSGEQY